This is a list of T cell receptor beta chains from one sample in a study of blood T cells in healthy people across ages. MiXCR was run by TCRdb on the 5' RACE reads, yielding one entry per CDR3 protein. This sample has approximately 2,000,000 distinct CDR3 sequences, with about 39% found just once. Input material: blood. The receptors stem from a human donor in good health. Both conserved end residues are part of each CDR3. D genes are given only for firm matches. Clone size appears in some rows only: once, few, many, or a class for an expanded clone.

CDR3 DNA,CDR3 protein,J gene,D gene,clone size,V gene
TGTGCCAGCAGCCCTTCGGGAAGGTCAGATACGCAGTATTTT,CASSPSGRSDTQYF,TRBJ2-3,.,few,TRBV7-8
TGTGCCAGCAGTCCCAGTGGCCCCGGACAGGGGAACCCTAGATATGGCTACACCTTC,CASSPSGPGQGNPRYGYTF,TRBJ1-2,TRBD1,.,TRBV12-3/TRBV12-4
TGTGCCAGCGGCCACGGACAGCTTAATTCACCCCTCCACTTT,CASGHGQLNSPLHF,TRBJ1-6,.,.,TRBV19
TGCGCCAGCAGCCAAGTGGCCAGGGGGCTTGATGAGCAGTACTTC,CASSQVARGLDEQYF,TRBJ2-7,TRBD1,.,TRBV4-1
TGCAGTGTGGGCAGGGTAAACGAGCAGTACTTC,CSVGRVNEQYF,TRBJ2-7,.,.,TRBV20-1
TGTGCCAGCAGCCAGCGACTAGCGGGGGGGTGGTACAATGAGCAGTTCTTC,CASSQRLAGGWYNEQFF,TRBJ2-1,TRBD2,.,TRBV3-1
TGTGCCACCAGCAGAGATCTAGCGGGGGTTCAATTTCGAGAAGAGACCCAGTACTTC,CATSRDLAGVQFREETQYF,TRBJ2-5,TRBD2,few,TRBV15
TGCAGTGCTAGGAGGGGGGGGGGCTTTAGGGACATTCAGTACTTC,CSARRGGGFRDIQYF,TRBJ2-4,.,few,TRBV20-1
TGTGCCAGCAGTTACTCGAGCCAGGGGACCTACGAGCAGTACTTC,CASSYSSQGTYEQYF,TRBJ2-7,.,many,TRBV6-5
TGCAGCATCCACGGGGGAGTTATCGAGAAACTCTATGGCTACACCTTC,CSIHGGVIEKLYGYTF,TRBJ1-2,.,.,TRBV29-1
TGTGCCAGCAGCCCCATGCTTGCGGGGGAAGCTTTCTTT,CASSPMLAGEAFF,TRBJ1-1,.,few,TRBV7-6
TGTGCCAGCAGCCTCATACAGGGTGGTCGATGGGGTACGCAGTATTTT,CASSLIQGGRWGTQYF,TRBJ2-3,.,.,TRBV28
TGCGCCAGCAGGGGGACTAGCGGACTTATCTCCTACAATGAGCAGTTCTTC,CASRGTSGLISYNEQFF,TRBJ2-1,TRBD2,few,TRBV10-2